The 8 T cell receptor beta chains presented below share a single source sample, sequenced in a study of CD8 T cells in ankylosing spondylitis. TCRdb reanalysed the 5' RACE reads using MiXCR and keeps one entry per CDR3 protein. The repertoire holds approximately 88,000 distinct CDR3 sequences, with around 9.4% as singletons. The sample comprised blood, either unsorted or a sorted T cell fraction (not recorded which). The receptors come from a male donor with ankylosing spondylitis or in good health (not recorded which).

Many counts were recorded for this clonotype. The CDR3 reads CSDGYLLDTQYF. The CDR3 nucleotides read TGCAGCGATGGCTACCTTCTGGATACGCAGTATTTT. V and J are TRBV29-1 and TRBJ2-3, with D unclear. The V end was cut by 7 bases, the J end by 6 bases, with 14 bases between. Germline CDR1 SQVTM, CDR2 ANQGSEA. The CDR3 length is 12 residues.

This clonotype was seen repeatedly, ten times or more. The rearrangement uses TRBV4-1 and TRBJ1-5; weak D call: TRBD1 (6 bases). The germline V gene has CDR1 MGHRA and CDR2 YSYEKL. The CDR3 contains 17 residues. The V end lost 0 bases, the J end lost 3 bases, and 15 bases lay between the germline ends. DNA for the CDR3: TGCGCCAGCAGCCAAGATGGCCAGGGGCCTCCCAATCAGCCCCAGCATTTT. It codes for CASSQDGQGPPNQPQHF.

This clonotype appeared many times. The gene calls are TRBV28 and TRBJ2-7; D possibly corresponds to TRBD2 (5 bases). Per the germline V gene, CDR1 is MDHEN and CDR2 is SYDVKM. Trimming shortened V by 3 bases and J by 2 bases, and 17 bases separated the two germline ends. This CDR3 is built from 16 residues. CDR3 bases: TGTGCCAGCAGTTTGGGGAGAGGTGCTCCCACCTACGAGCAGTACTTC. Translation gives CASSLGRGAPTYEQYF.

At least ten counts were recorded for this clonotype. The J gene is TRBJ1-5, the V gene TRBV5-1; no reliable D call. Germline V gives CDR1 SGHRS, CDR2 YFSETQ. Deletions cut 0 bases from V and 4 bases from J, with 8 bases between. The CDR3 is 14 residues long. The CDR3 nucleotides read TGCGCCAGCAGCTTGGAAGGGAGTAATCAGCCCCAGCATTTT. Amino acids: CASSLEGSNQPQHF.

This clonotype was seen repeatedly, ten times or more. The chain carries TRBV29-1 and TRBJ2-6, with D hard to call. This CDR3 region has 13 residues. V was pared by 3 bases and J by 1 base, with 4 bases between. Germline V gene sequence: CDR1 SQVTM, CDR2 ANQGSEA. CDR3 nucleotides: TGCAGCGTTGAGGTATCTGGGGCCAACGTCCTGACTTTC. This codes for CSVEVSGANVLTF. The full variable domain, its missing parts supplied by reference TRBV29-1 and TRBJ2-6, is SAVISQKPSRDICQRGTSLTIQCQVDSQVTMMFWYRQQPGQSLTLIATANQGSEATYESGFVIDKFPISRPNLTFSTLTVSNMSPEDSSIYLCSVEVSGANVLTFGAGSRLTVL.

This clonotype was seen ten or more times. The chain joins TRBV12-3 or TRBV12-4 to TRBJ2-7; TRBD2 might be the D (7 bases). CDR3 length: 16 residues. Trimming shortened V by 6 bases and J by 5 bases, and 23 bases separated the two germline ends. The CDR3 is CASSPRVGGGLDEQYF. The CDR3 coding sequence is TGTGCCAGCAGCCCCCGTGTTGGGGGGGGGCTCGACGAGCAGTACTTC.

The sample holds many counts of this clonotype. The V and J genes are TRBV9 and TRBJ2-3, with 9 bases matching TRBD2. Germline CDR1 SGDLS, CDR2 YYNGEE. CDR3 length: 15 amino acids. With V trimmed by 6 bases and J by 4 bases, 9 bases remained unmatched. CDR3 residues: CASNLAGNLADTQYF. The CDR3 nucleotides read TGTGCCAGCAACCTAGCGGGGAACCTCGCAGATACGCAGTATTTT. The full variable domain, with the rest looked up from reference TRBV9 and TRBJ2-3, is DSGVTQTPKHLITATGQRVTLRCSPRSGDLSVYWYQQSLDQGLQFLIQYYNGEERAKGNILERFSAQQFPDLHSELNLSSLELGDSALYFCASNLAGNLADTQYFGPGTRLTVL.

In this sample, this clonotype turned up many times. The chain has TRBV7-3 and TRBJ2-3; the D is unclear. Trimming left V 4 bases short and J 0 bases short, with 8 bases between. Germline assignment: CDR1 SGHTA and CDR2 FQGTGA. The CDR3 is 14 amino acids. The CDR3 reads CASSSRASTDTQYF. The CDR3 DNA is TGTGCCAGCAGCTCAAGGGCCAGCACAGATACGCAGTATTTT.